The present T cell receptor (beta chain) was sequenced within a study of blood T cells in healthy people across ages. Whole-study results and caveats: The diversity estimates, figures obtained from one million T cells, were considered underestimates.

With respect to this clonotype: Its specificity is not known. One end of the junction does not line up with germline, which may come from a read error.

A sample-barcoded 5' primer and a J-beta primer mix were used in a second PCR of about 7 to 11 cycles. Researchers report that each sample yielded at least 3 million CDR3-containing paired-end reads. TCRdb reprocessed the 5' RACE reads via MiXCR and lists one record per CDR3 protein. The sample shows fewer than 2,000,000 distinct CDR3 sequences, roughly two fifths of them seen only once. The clonotype was recovered from a human donor in good health. The sample comprised blood.

CDR3 loop: CASNLLMTATEAFF. In nucleotides, the CDR3 is TGTGCCAGCAACTTACTCATGACAGCTACTGAAGCTTTCTTT. V is TRBV7-2 and J is TRBJ1-1; the D gene is possibly TRBD1 (5 bases). Germline-derived CDR1 and CDR2 are SGHTA and FQGNSA. CDR3 length: 14 residues.